Included here is one TCR beta chain sequence, with context. V dropped 3 bases and J dropped 5; count of bases not matched to a gene: 6. Germline lookup yields CDR1 SQVTM and CDR2 ANQGSEA. The CDR3 sequence is 15 residues long. This sample is drawn from a study of cytomegalovirus exposure and HLA in healthy donors. Across the whole study: About 77 million unique TCRs from HLA-typed donors made up an early data release.

Researchers ran the PCR with 60 Vbeta and 13 Jbeta primers. TCRdb's copy holds only in-frame clones and misses some; the assay was immunoSEQ multiplex PCR. The table has 75,000 to 90,000 clones, roughly 80% seen once. This TCR was recovered from a woman aged 40 to 50 in good health and CMV-seropositive. V usage is TRBV29-1 and J usage is TRBJ2-1; TRBD2 agrees at 11 bases. The sample comprised PBMCs. CDR3 region: CSVDRLAGGNNEQFF. In DNA form, the CDR3 reads TGCAGCGTTGATCGGCTAGCGGGGGGTAACAATGAGCAGTTCTTC.